This T cell receptor (beta chain) was recovered during a study of blood T cell repertoires in COVID-19. Study context: Sites in the United States, Italy and Spain provided acute and convalescent COVID-19 samples.

The protocol was immunoSEQ multiplex PCR, while the TCRdb copy is restricted to in-frame clones and leaves out a portion. The sample yields fewer than 450,000 clones, under 95% seen once. Trimming took off 3 bases at V and 4 bases at J, with 15 bases between the two ends. CDR1 and CDR2 (germline): KGHDR, SFDVKD. The CDR3 consists of 16 residues. The J gene is TRBJ1-5, the V gene TRBV24-1; a possible D gene is TRBD1 (6 bases). Sequencing used peripheral blood. This sequence originates from a woman under 30 who had recovered from COVID-19. The CDR3 loop is CATSDEGQTFNQPQHF. The CDR3 DNA reads as TGTGCCACCAGTGATGAAGGACAGACCTTTAATCAGCCCCAGCATTTT.